Following are 4 T cell receptor beta chains from one sample sequenced in a study of blood T cell repertoires in COVID-19. Repertoires were generated with immunoSEQ multiplex PCR, while TCRdb's copy carries only in-frame clones and drops some. The sample shows some 330,000 clones, 80% to 90% of them seen only once. The material sequenced was PBMCs or T cells enriched from blood (not recorded which). These receptors all stem from a young man who had recovered from COVID-19.

This chain connects TRBV6-5 to TRBJ2-7, with TRBD2 matching 8 bases. The trim removed 8 bases at V and 0 bases at J, leaving 6 bases unmatched. CDR1 and CDR2 (germline): MNHEY, SVGAGI. This CDR3 has 14 amino acids. The CDR3 loop is CASGLTSGSYEQYF. The CDR3 region has the DNA TGTGCCAGCGGTTTAACTAGCGGCTCCTACGAGCAGTACTTC.

This clone was detected once. This chain links TRBV6-5 with TRBJ2-7; the D gene is possibly TRBD1 (6 bases). Germline V gives CDR1 MNHEY, CDR2 SVGAGI. Trimming stripped 5 bases from V and 3 bases from J, with 17 bases between. The CDR3 is 15 residues long. CDR3 protein: CASSRDRSESYEQYF. CDR3 DNA: TGTGCCAGCAGTCGCGACAGGTCAGAGAGCTACGAGCAGTACTTC.

The V call is TRBV30, the J call TRBJ1-2; TRBD1 is a possible D gene (5 bases). From germline, CDR1 is GTSNPN and CDR2 SVGIG (reference sequence). The CDR3 runs to 13 residues. CDR3 bases: TGTGGGGGCCGAGCCGGTTTAACCTATGGCTACACCTTC. Its translation: CGGRAGLTYGYTF. Full variable domain (outside the CDR3, taken from reference TRBV30 and TRBJ1-2): SQTIHQWPATLVQPVGSPLSLECTVEGTSNPNLYWYRQAAGRGLQLLFYSVGIGQISSEVPQNLSASRPQDRQFILSSKKLLLSDSGFYLCGGRAGLTYGYTFGSGTRLTVV.

This chain joins TRBV7-2 and TRBJ2-7; possible D gene TRBD2, 5 bases. The CDR3 has 13 residues. Germline V gene lookup returns CDR1 SGHTA and CDR2 FQGNSA. Trimming took off 4 bases at V and 2 bases at J, with 9 bases between the two ends. Here the CDR3 DNA reads TGTGCCAGCAGCTCTAGAGGGCCCTACGAGCAGTACTTC. Translating gives CASSSRGPYEQYF.